Listed here is a single TCR beta chain. What it recognizes is unknown. At cycle 4 day 1, cycle 7 day 1, and baseline, blood was sampled. Trimming at V came to 6 bases and at J to 0 bases, leaving 2 bases not matched to a gene. Germline lookup yields CDR1 LNHNV and CDR2 YYDKDF (reference sequence). There are 13 residues in the CDR3. TCRdb's copy holds only in-frame clones and misses some; the assay was immunoSEQ multiplex PCR. The repertoire consists of more than 65,000 clones, with around 90% occurring once and the leading ten covering approximately 1%. The sample comes from a study of OX40 agonist ivuxolimab in advanced cancers. In the study overall: Among those enrolled, mean age was around 60 years (range roughly 20 to 79) and 82.7% were male.

Notes on the study in general: On average, CD8+ T cells had more expanded clones than CD4+. Partial responders treated at 0.1-3.0 mg/kg exhibited clonal expansion among the lowest measured.

The chain carries TRBV15 and TRBJ2-7, with TRBD2 identical over 7 bases. This TCR derives from an adult with an advanced solid tumor such as melanoma, head and neck, liver or kidney cancer. Sequenced here: CD4+ or CD8+ T cells sorted from blood, sampled in a trial of the OX40 agonist ivuxolimab. CDR3 nucleotides: TGTGCCACCAGGCCTAGCGGCTCCTACGAGCAGTACTTC. Protein: CATRPSGSYEQYF.